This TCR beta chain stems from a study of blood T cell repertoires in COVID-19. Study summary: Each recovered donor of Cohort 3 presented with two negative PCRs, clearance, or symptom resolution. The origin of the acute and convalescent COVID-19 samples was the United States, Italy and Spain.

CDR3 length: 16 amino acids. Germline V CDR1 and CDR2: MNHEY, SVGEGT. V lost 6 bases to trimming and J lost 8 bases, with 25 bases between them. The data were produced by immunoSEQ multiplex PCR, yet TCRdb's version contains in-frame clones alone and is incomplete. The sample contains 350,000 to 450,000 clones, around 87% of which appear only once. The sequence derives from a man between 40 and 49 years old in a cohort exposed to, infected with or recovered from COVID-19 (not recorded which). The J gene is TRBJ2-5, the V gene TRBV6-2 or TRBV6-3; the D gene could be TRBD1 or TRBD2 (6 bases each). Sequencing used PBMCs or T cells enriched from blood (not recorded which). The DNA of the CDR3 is TGTGCCAGCAGCCAGGGGTCTAGCGCTCCCAAGAGCACCCAGTACTTC. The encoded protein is CASSQGSSAPKSTQYF.